This T cell receptor beta chain was found in a study of blood T cell repertoires in COVID-19. Across the whole study: Sources were T cells, B-cell-depleted T cells, or PBMCs; the material itself was cDNA or gDNA.

The CDR3 extends over 15 amino acids. Germline V gene lookup returns CDR1 SGHRS and CDR2 YFSETQ. Trimming took 2 bases from V and 1 from J, leaving 12 bases between them. TCRdb's table, derived via immunoSEQ multiplex PCR, lists solely in-frame clones and lacks some. The repertoire consists of more than 50,000 clones, with nearly 90% occurring once and the leading ten covering under 5%. This TCR came from a man aged 55 to 70 with active COVID-19. Sequenced sample: peripheral blood. V gene TRBV5-1 combines with J gene TRBJ2-5; perhaps TRBD2 as D (5 bases). The CDR3 DNA reads TGCGCCAGCAGCTTCAACGGGAACTCCCAAGAGACCCAGTACTTC. Amino acids: CASSFNGNSQETQYF. Complete variable domain (other parts from reference TRBV5-1 and TRBJ2-5): KAGVTQTPRYLIKTRGQQVTLSCSPISGHRSVSWYQQTPGQGLQFLFEYFSETQRNKGNFPGRFSGRQFSNSRSEMNVSTLELGDSALYLCASSFNGNSQETQYFGPGTRLLVL.